The next 27 T cell receptor beta chains were all read from a single sample in a study of OX40 agonist ivuxolimab in advanced cancers. Repertoires were generated with immunoSEQ multiplex PCR, while TCRdb's copy carries only in-frame clones and drops some. The sample lists some 90,000 clones, under 95% occurring once. Sequenced here: CD4+ or CD8+ T cells sorted from blood, sampled in a trial of the OX40 agonist ivuxolimab. These receptors were taken from an adult with an advanced solid tumor such as melanoma, head and neck, liver or kidney cancer.

The chain links TRBV30 to TRBJ2-5, with a weak D call TRBD1 (5 bases). The ends were cut back, 0 bases at V and 1 base at J, with 12 bases in the middle. The CDR3 is 15 amino acids. Germline V gene sequence: CDR1 GTSNPN, CDR2 SVGIG (reference sequence). CDR3 residues: CAWSVQGGIQETQYF. Written as DNA, the CDR3 is TGTGCCTGGAGTGTGCAGGGTGGGATCCAAGAGACCCAGTACTTC.

The rearrangement uses TRBV11-3 and TRBJ2-1; D possibly corresponds to TRBD1 (6 bases). The CDR3 contains 13 residues. The germline V and J ends were trimmed by 0 bases and 7 bases, with 7 bases remaining between them. Germline-derived CDR1 and CDR2 are SGHNT and YENEEA. The chain's CDR3 is CASSLDRGNEQFF. The CDR3 nucleotides are TGTGCCAGCAGCTTAGATAGGGGGAATGAGCAGTTCTTC.

The CDR3 spells CASSMGQGYGYTF. The DNA of the CDR3 is TGTGCCAGCTCGATGGGACAGGGATATGGCTACACCTTC. J is TRBJ1-2 and V is TRBV18; TRBD1 matches 9 bases. The CDR3 contains 13 residues. Trimming took 6 bases from V and 5 from J; bases not matched to a gene: 4. Germline CDR1 reads KGHSH; CDR2 reads LQKENI.

DNA for the CDR3: TGTGCCAGTAGTACTACTAGCGGGAGGGGTTACGAGCAGTACTTC. Translation gives CASSTTSGRGYEQYF. This chain uses TRBV19 with TRBJ2-7; TRBD2 matches at 13 bases. The CDR3 contains 15 residues. Trimming took 4 bases from V and 4 from J; bases not matched to a gene: 4. The germline gives CDR1 LNHDA, CDR2 SQIVND (reference sequence).

The chain combines TRBV5-8 with TRBJ1-5; 8 nucleotides align to TRBD1. The V gene's germline CDR1 is SGHTS and CDR2 YDEGEE. The V and J ends lost 4 bases and 3 bases, in that order; junction bases with no gene match: 9. This CDR3 is 16 amino acids long. Written as DNA, the CDR3 is TGTGCCAGCAGCGGTGGACAGGGTTATACCAATCAGCCCCAGCATTTT. This codes for CASSGGQGYTNQPQHF.

This sequence joins TRBV6-6 and TRBJ2-7, with TRBD2 matching 9 bases. CDR1 and CDR2 (germline): MNHNY, SVGAGI (reference sequence). Trimming removed 3 bases from V and 3 bases from J; junction bases left unmatched: 9. The CDR3 runs 16 residues. The CDR3 loop reads CASSYNLAGVGYEQYF. For the CDR3, the DNA is TGTGCCAGCAGTTATAATTTAGCGGGAGTCGGCTACGAGCAGTACTTC.

The genes are TRBV5-6 and TRBJ2-5, with D possibly being TRBD2 (6 bases). Germline values: CDR1 SGHDT, CDR2 YYEEEE. The CDR3 extends over 15 amino acids. V lost 1 base and J lost 0, with 10 bases in between. Written as DNA, the CDR3 is TGTGCCAGCAGCTTGTATCGGGACTACCAAGAGACCCAGTACTTC. Translation: CASSLYRDYQETQYF.

The rearrangement links TRBV11-2 to TRBJ2-6; TRBD2 aligns across 7 bases. V shed 2 bases, J shed 0 bases, and the junction held 7 bases outside the gene matches. The CDR3 is made up of 18 amino acids. Germline CDR1 is SGHAT and CDR2 is FQNNGV. The CDR3 DNA is TGTGCCAGCAGCTTATGGCGGGAGTTCCGCTCTGGGGCCAACGTCCTGACTTTC. This gives the protein CASSLWREFRSGANVLTF.

This clone was observed once. CDR3 loop: CASSPRLAVSGEQYF. The CDR3 DNA reads TGTGCCAGCAGCCCAAGACTAGCGGTTTCGGGGGAGCAGTACTTC. J is TRBJ2-7 and V is TRBV7-2; 9 bases are a match to TRBD2. The junction had 12 bases not matched to a gene; V was cut back by 5 bases and J by 7 bases. This CDR3 has 15 residues. Germline-derived CDR1 and CDR2 are SGHTA and FQGNSA.

V and J are TRBV6-5 and TRBJ1-1; 10 nucleotides match TRBD1. V trimming: 2 bases; J trimming: 10 bases; junction bases outside the gene matches: 7. CDR1 and CDR2 (germline): MNHEY, SVGAGI. This CDR3 has 14 amino acids. The CDR3 loop is CASSYPGQGGRAFF. DNA of the CDR3: TGTGCCAGCAGTTACCCAGGACAGGGGGGGAGAGCTTTCTTT.

This clone was observed a single time. The V call is TRBV7-8, the J call TRBJ1-1; a weak D match, TRBD1 (5 bases). The CDR3 is 14 residues long. V dropped 1 base and J dropped 9 bases, with 15 bases sitting between them. CDR1 is SGHVS and CDR2 is FQNEAQ in the germline V gene. CDR3 DNA: TGTGCCAGCAGCTTAGGGGGCGGTTCAACAAAAGCTTTCTTT. Encoded protein: CASSLGGGSTKAFF. The entire variable domain, with the rest obtained from reference TRBV7-8 and TRBJ1-1, is as follows: GAGVSQSPRYKVAKRGQDVALRCDPISGHVSLFWYQQALGQGPEFLTYFQNEAQLDKSGLPSDRFFAERPEGSVSTLKIQRTQQEDSAVYLCASSLGGGSTKAFFGQGTRLTVV.

The CDR3 coding sequence is TGTGCCAGCAGTGTTGGGGGACAGGACGCTGTCAACTCCTACGAGCAGTACTTC. Translation gives CASSVGGQDAVNSYEQYF. The chain has TRBV2 and TRBJ2-7; 8 bases match TRBD1. The CDR3 has 18 amino acids. With V trimmed by 4 bases and J by 0 bases, 14 bases remained unmatched. Germline assignment: CDR1 SNHLY and CDR2 FYNNEI.

The rearrangement links TRBV19 to TRBJ2-5; tentatively, D is TRBD2 (7 bases). The CDR3 covers 15 residues. With 5 bases removed from V and 1 base from J, the gap between germline ends came to 14 bases. CDR1 is LNHDA and CDR2 is SQIVND in the germline V gene (reference sequence). The chain's CDR3 is CASSLRGGVQETQYF. The CDR3 coding sequence is TGTGCCAGTAGTCTTAGGGGGGGGGTCCAAGAGACCCAGTACTTC.

V gene TRBV5-4 combines with J gene TRBJ1-1; 7 bases are shared with TRBD1. The CDR3 consists of 13 residues. The V segment lost 7 bases and the J segment 2 bases; nucleotides outside the gene matches: 5. The germline CDR1 and CDR2 sequences are SGHNT and YYREEE (reference sequence). Here the CDR3 DNA reads TGTGCCAGCCGGGACAGCAAAAACACTGAAGCTTTCTTT. Its protein is CASRDSKNTEAFF.

The J gene is TRBJ1-5, the V gene TRBV19; TRBD1 matches 8 bases. There are 16 residues in the CDR3. Trimming removed 5 bases from V and 0 bases from J; junction bases left unmatched: 6. Germline CDR1 is LNHDA and CDR2 is SQIVND (reference sequence). Here the CDR3 DNA reads TGTGCCAGTAGTCACACCGGACAGGGTAGCAATCAGCCCCAGCATTTT. It is translated as CASSHTGQGSNQPQHF.

This chain joins TRBV9 and TRBJ1-3, with D possibly matching TRBD1 (6 bases). Deletions cut 2 bases from V and 3 bases from J, with 12 bases between. The CDR3 runs to 15 residues. Per germline, CDR1 SGDLS and CDR2 YYNGEE. In DNA, the CDR3 is TGTGCCAGCAGCGTCGCCGGGGGGCTTGGAAACACCATATATTTT. Amino acids: CASSVAGGLGNTIYF. Drawing the rest from reference TRBV9 and TRBJ1-3, the complete variable domain is DSGVTQTPKHLITATGQRVTLRCSPRSGDLSVYWYQQSLDQGLQFLIQYYNGEERAKGNILERFSAQQFPDLHSELNLSSLELGDSALYFCASSVAGGLGNTIYFGEGSWLTVV.

The rearrangement links TRBV7-9 to TRBJ2-1; D unclear. Germline loops: CDR1 SEHNR, CDR2 FQNEAQ (reference sequence). The CDR3 spans 16 residues. Trimming left V 3 bases short and J 5 bases short, with 17 bases between. This chain's CDR3 is CASSFWTGTADNEQFF. The CDR3 DNA reads as TGTGCCAGCAGCTTTTGGACCGGCACGGCCGACAATGAGCAGTTCTTC.

CDR3 in DNA: TGCGCCAGCAGCTTGGGGCTAGCGGGAGCTAACGAGCAGTACTTC. Translated: CASSLGLAGANEQYF. The rearrangement links TRBV5-1 to TRBJ2-7; 10 bases line up with TRBD2. In germline, CDR1 is SGHRS, CDR2 YFSETQ. This CDR3 region has 15 residues. The trim removed 0 bases at V and 5 bases at J, leaving 5 bases unmatched.

V gene TRBV9 combines with J gene TRBJ2-3; no firm D call. Germline CDR1 and CDR2: SGDLS and YYNGEE. The V and J ends lost 0 bases and 1 base respectively, with 6 bases between them. The CDR3 consists of 14 residues. CDR3 DNA sequence: TGTGCCAGCAGCGTAGAAGGTCGCACAGATACGCAGTATTTT. Translated: CASSVEGRTDTQYF.

This clone was recorded only once. The rearrangement uses TRBV5-6 and TRBJ2-1, with 8 bases identical to TRBD2. CDR3 length: 15 amino acids. The germline CDR1 and CDR2 sequences are SGHDT and YYEEEE. The J segment lost 6 bases and the V segment lost 0 bases, leaving 5 bases of the junction unmatched. The CDR3: CASSLDGLAGNEQFF. CDR3 bases: TGTGCCAGCAGCTTGGACGGACTAGCAGGCAATGAGCAGTTCTTC.

V is TRBV27 and J is TRBJ2-3; D uncertain. Germline V gives CDR1 MNHEY, CDR2 SMNVEV (reference sequence). The CDR3 length is 13 residues. The V and J ends lost 1 base and 1 base respectively, with 3 bases between them. CDR3 nucleotide sequence: TGTGCCAGCAGTTTATTAGGCACAGATACGCAGTATTTT. Its translation: CASSLLGTDTQYF.

The chain has TRBV28 and TRBJ2-7, with D hard to call. Trimming removed 6 bases at V and 1 base at J, with 7 bases between. The CDR3 totals 12 residues. Germline lookup yields CDR1 MDHEN and CDR2 SYDVKM. The CDR3 DNA is TGTGCCAGCAGACAGCCTTCCTACGAGCAGTACTTC. This sequence encodes CASRQPSYEQYF.

The CDR3 region has the DNA TGCGCCAGCAGCGCGACCAGGGGCAGCACAGATACGCAGTATTTT. Its translation is CASSATRGSTDTQYF. The chain combines TRBV5-1 with TRBJ2-3; perhaps TRBD1 as D (6 bases). The CDR3 spans 15 residues. CDR1 SGHRS and CDR2 YFSETQ come from the germline V gene. Deletions cut 4 bases from V and 0 bases from J, with 12 bases between. Filled out from reference TRBV5-1 and TRBJ2-3, the complete variable domain reads KAGVTQTPRYLIKTRGQQVTLSCSPISGHRSVSWYQQTPGQGLQFLFEYFSETQRNKGNFPGRFSGRQFSNSRSEMNVSTLELGDSALYLCASSATRGSTDTQYFGPGTRLTVL.

The chain couples TRBV7-8 to TRBJ2-5, with D uncertain. In germline, CDR1 is SGHVS, CDR2 FQNEAQ. Trimming shortened V by 1 base and J by 5 bases, and 5 bases separated the two germline ends. This CDR3 region has 12 residues. This CDR3 reads CASSLVGETQYF. In DNA, the CDR3 is TGTGCCAGCAGCTTAGTGGGGGAGACCCAGTACTTC.

This chain uses TRBV27 with TRBJ2-2; TRBD2 aligns across 9 bases. The CDR3 totals 17 residues. The trim removed 3 bases at V and 4 bases at J, leaving 9 bases unmatched. The germline V gene encodes CDR1 MNHEY and CDR2 SMNVEV (reference sequence). The CDR3 loop reads CASSLFSGSESTGELFF. CDR3 DNA: TGTGCCAGCAGTTTGTTTAGCGGGAGCGAGAGCACCGGGGAGCTGTTTTTT.

The chain uses TRBV7-9 and TRBJ1-3; D not certain. The CDR3 covers 13 residues. The V gene's germline CDR1 is SEHNR and CDR2 FQNEAQ (reference sequence). Trimming shortened V by 2 bases and J by 3 bases, and 5 bases separated the two germline ends. CDR3 coding DNA: TGTGCCAGCAGCTTACATGGTGGAAACACCATATATTTT. It translates to CASSLHGGNTIYF.

This chain uses TRBV19 with TRBJ2-5; a weak D match, TRBD2 (7 bases). The CDR3 runs to 15 residues. V was pared by 1 base and J by 5 bases, with 14 bases between. Germline V lookup: CDR1 LNHDA, CDR2 SQIVND (reference sequence). Here the CDR3 DNA reads TGTGCCAGTAGTATAGCCCACAGGGAGGGGGAGACCCAGTACTTC. This sequence encodes CASSIAHREGETQYF.